Presented here are 32 T cell receptor beta chains from one specimen sequenced in a study of blood T cell repertoires in COVID-19. TCRdb's copy holds only in-frame clones and misses some; the assay was immunoSEQ multiplex PCR. Among around 120,000 clones listed, around 83% were seen once. The material sequenced was peripheral blood. The origin of the receptors is a middle-aged man with active or convalescent COVID-19.

The chain uses TRBV5-6 and TRBJ2-1; 9 bases fit TRBD2. The CDR3 length is 15 residues. CDR1 and CDR2 from the germline V gene are SGHDT and YYEEEE. The V segment lost 2 bases and the J segment 7 bases; nucleotides outside the gene matches: 7. CDR3 bases: TGTGCCAGCAGCTTAACAGCGGGGGGAGCAAATGAGCAGTTCTTC. This codes for CASSLTAGGANEQFF.

The rearrangement joins TRBV3-1 (or the pseudogene TRBV3-2) to TRBJ2-7; no clear D. V was shortened by 2 bases and J by 6 bases, with 17 bases between the two germline ends. Germline loops: CDR1 LGHDT, CDR2 YNNKEL (reference sequence). This CDR3 contains 15 residues. This chain's CDR3 is CASSQSLQSLLEQYF. CDR3 bases: TGTGCCAGCAGCCAATCTTTACAGTCCCTTCTCGAGCAGTACTTC.

The V and J genes are TRBV18 and TRBJ1-3, with unresolved D. CDR1 and CDR2 (germline): KGHSH, LQKENI. The CDR3 covers 15 residues. The V end was cut by 3 bases, the J end by 1 base, with 10 bases between. As DNA, the CDR3 is TGTGCCAGCTCACCGGTTCGTGAGTCTGGAAACACCATATATTTT. Its translation: CASSPVRESGNTIYF.

This clone was seen just once. V usage is TRBV2 and J usage is TRBJ1-5, with TRBD1 as a possible D gene (6 bases). V was pared by 5 bases and J by 3 bases, with 11 bases between. CDR3 length equals 14 residues. Germline V gene data show CDR1 as SNHLY and CDR2 as FYNNEI. The CDR3 region has the DNA TGTGCCAGCAGTCAGGACAGTCCCAATCAGCCCCAGCATTTT. Protein product: CASSQDSPNQPQHF.

The chain is built from TRBV2 and TRBJ2-5; D remains ambiguous. Trimming removed 7 bases at V and 2 bases at J, with 8 bases between. This CDR3 has 12 amino acids. CDR1 and CDR2 (germline): SNHLY, FYNNEI. This chain's CDR3 is CASKTGQETQYF. DNA for the CDR3: TGTGCCAGCAAAACCGGTCAAGAGACCCAGTACTTC.

Notes on this clone: Distinct nucleotide sequences in the sample also encode this CDR3. The V gene is TRBV5-1, the J gene TRBJ2-7; tentatively, D is TRBD1 (6 bases). V dropped 0 bases and J dropped 6 bases, with 7 bases sitting between them. There are 12 residues in the CDR3. Germline V CDR1 and CDR2: SGHRS, YFSETQ. For the CDR3, the DNA is TGCGCCAGCAGCTTGGGAGGGGGCGAGCAGTACTTC. Translated: CASSLGGGEQYF.

This chain links TRBV7-3 with TRBJ1-2; TRBD1 is a possible D gene (5 bases). V was clipped by 5 bases and J by 6 bases, with 16 bases between them. The length of the CDR3 is 14 residues. Per the germline V gene, CDR1 is SGHTA and CDR2 is FQGTGA. The CDR3 here is CASSLGGPTDGYTF. The CDR3 DNA reads as TGTGCCAGCAGCCTGGGGGGACCGACCGATGGCTACACCTTC.

The gene calls are TRBV29-1 and TRBJ1-5; 8 bases fit TRBD1. Trimming took 5 bases from V and 7 from J; bases not matched to a gene: 7. This CDR3 is built from 13 residues. Germline lookup yields CDR1 SQVTM and CDR2 ANQGSEA. CDR3 nucleotide sequence: TGCAGCGTTACAGGGGGGCCCAGCCAGCCCCAGCATTTT. The encoded protein is CSVTGGPSQPQHF.

The chain couples TRBV3-1 (or the pseudogene TRBV3-2) to TRBJ1-4; 7 bases are shared with TRBD1. CDR1 is LGHDT and CDR2 is YNNKEL in the germline V gene (reference sequence). Trimming removed 4 bases from V and 5 bases from J; junction bases left unmatched: 4. The CDR3 has 14 residues. CDR3: CASSPTGMNEKLFF. The DNA of the CDR3 is TGTGCCAGCAGCCCGACAGGGATGAATGAAAAACTGTTTTTT.

V and J are TRBV3-1 (or the pseudogene TRBV3-2) and TRBJ2-7, with a weak D call TRBD1 (6 bases). The CDR3 sequence is 13 residues long. Germline V gene sequence: CDR1 LGHDT, CDR2 YNNKEL (reference sequence). V was shortened by 1 base and J by 7 bases, with 11 bases between the two germline ends. DNA for the CDR3: TGTGCCAGCAGCCAAGTCGAAGGGGGAGAGCAGTACTTC. Translation: CASSQVEGGEQYF.

This clone was counted a single time. The chain joins TRBV6-6 to TRBJ1-1; D not certain. Germline V gene data show CDR1 as MNHNY and CDR2 as SVGAGI (reference sequence). The CDR3 totals 14 residues. The V end was cut by 5 bases, the J end by 3 bases, with 13 bases between. Here the CDR3 reads CASSDPREYTEAFF. As DNA, the CDR3 is TGTGCCAGCAGTGACCCGAGGGAGTACACTGAAGCTTTCTTT.

V gene TRBV27 combines with J gene TRBJ2-5; tentatively, D is TRBD2 (6 bases). This CDR3 has 14 amino acids. Looked up from germline, CDR1 is MNHEY and CDR2 is SMNVEV (reference sequence). Deletions cut 6 bases from V and 4 bases from J, with 15 bases between. CDR3 nucleotides: TGTGCCAGCAGCCGGGACGGAGGGGCAGAGACCCAGTACTTC. Residues: CASSRDGGAETQYF.

This sequence joins TRBV7-2 and TRBJ2-7; 13 bases fit TRBD2. The germline V gene has CDR1 SGHTA and CDR2 FQGNSA. The CDR3 totals 18 residues. Germline trimming cut 5 bases from V and 2 bases from J; bases unmatched to any gene: 12. The CDR3 region is CASSRTTSGGSTTYEQYF. Here the CDR3 DNA reads TGTGCCAGCAGCCGTACGACTAGCGGGGGGTCCACTACCTACGAGCAGTACTTC.

This clone was detected once. J is TRBJ2-1 and V is TRBV19, with 14 bases aligning to TRBD2. This CDR3 comprises 19 residues. Per the germline V gene, CDR1 is LNHDA and CDR2 is SQIVND (reference sequence). The ends lost 7 bases at V and 6 bases at J; junction bases unmatched: 17. As DNA, the CDR3 is TGTGCCAGTACCCCGGGAGGACTAGCGGGGGGTGGTAGGATCAATGAGCAGTTCTTC. The encoded protein is CASTPGGLAGGGRINEQFF.

The CDR3 spells CASGLVLEGLEYF. The CDR3 coding sequence is TGTGCTAGTGGTTTGGTACTGGAGGGGCTGGAGTATTTT. V is TRBV12-5 and J is TRBJ2-3, with D possibly being TRBD2 (6 bases). The CDR3 runs to 13 residues. V was cut by 0 bases and J by 13 bases, with 14 bases left in between. Germline V CDR1 and CDR2: LGHNT, FRNRAP.

The chain combines TRBV15 with TRBJ1-5, with D possibly matching TRBD1 (5 bases). The germline V and J ends were trimmed by 2 bases and 5 bases, with 13 bases remaining between them. Germline V gene lookup returns CDR1 LNHNV and CDR2 YYDKDF (reference sequence). The CDR3 is made up of 15 amino acids. CDR3 amino acids: CATSRKTGRHQPQHF. CDR3 sequence (DNA): TGTGCCACCAGCAGAAAAACAGGTCGCCATCAGCCCCAGCATTTT.

The chain uses TRBV27 and TRBJ1-2; D gene ambiguous. From germline, CDR1 is MNHEY and CDR2 SMNVEV (reference sequence). The V gene lost 6 bases and the J gene lost 7 bases, with 21 bases spanning the gap. CDR3 length: 15 amino acids. In nucleotides, the CDR3 is TGTGCCAGCAGGGGGTATGAGGGTCGATCGGGTGGCTACACCTTC. It is translated as CASRGYEGRSGGYTF.

The chain employs TRBV5-1 and TRBJ1-1; no clear D gene. Germline V gene sequence: CDR1 SGHRS, CDR2 YFSETQ. Trimming pared 0 bases from V and 0 bases from J, leaving 6 bases between. CDR3 length: 14 residues. The CDR3 nucleotides read TGCGCCAGCAGCTTGGGACTGATGAACACTGAAGCTTTCTTT. Translated: CASSLGLMNTEAFF.

The V call is TRBV19, the J call TRBJ2-5, with D perhaps TRBD1 (5 bases). V was pared by 5 bases and J by 2 bases, with 9 bases between. The CDR3 spans 13 residues. Per germline, CDR1 LNHDA and CDR2 SQIVND (reference sequence). Written as DNA, the CDR3 is TGTGCCAGTAGTCTGGACATACAAGAGACCCAGTACTTC. Translated: CASSLDIQETQYF.

The rearrangement joins TRBV5-6 to TRBJ1-1, with a weak D call TRBD1 (5 bases). The CDR3 loop spans 16 amino acids. Germline assignment: CDR1 SGHDT and CDR2 YYEEEE. V was shortened by 1 base and J by 0 bases, with 13 bases between the two germline ends. CDR3: CASSLPDIYLNTEAFF. The CDR3 nucleotides are TGTGCCAGCAGCTTGCCGGACATATACCTGAACACTGAAGCTTTCTTT.

The genes are TRBV12-5 and TRBJ1-5; 8 bases fit TRBD1. The ends lost 8 bases at V and 0 bases at J; junction bases unmatched: 12. The germline CDR1 and CDR2 sequences are LGHNT and FRNRAP. This CDR3 is 17 amino acids long. The DNA for the CDR3 is TGTGCTAGTTTAGGGGGGACAGGTGGATATAGCAATCAGCCCCAGCATTTT. Translation gives CASLGGTGGYSNQPQHF.

The chain has TRBV7-2 and TRBJ2-2; the match to TRBD2 covers 9 bases. The CDR3 has 15 residues. The J segment lost 3 bases and the V segment lost 5 bases, leaving 4 bases of the junction unmatched. Germline V lookup: CDR1 SGHTA, CDR2 FQGNSA. In DNA form, the CDR3 reads TGTGCCAGCAGCCCCGGGACTAGCCACACCGGGGAGCTGTTTTTT. Amino acid sequence: CASSPGTSHTGELFF.

V is TRBV27 and J is TRBJ1-6; 7 nucleotides match TRBD1. With V trimmed by 4 bases and J by 6 bases, 6 bases remained unmatched. CDR1 and CDR2 (germline): MNHEY, SMNVEV (reference sequence). This CDR3 is 15 amino acids long. The CDR3, as DNA: TGTGCCAGCAGTTCCCGGACAGGAACTAATTCACCCCTCCACTTT. Protein product: CASSSRTGTNSPLHF.

The V and J genes are TRBV9 and TRBJ2-2, with a weak D call TRBD1 (6 bases). CDR3 size: 15 residues. Germline V gives CDR1 SGDLS, CDR2 YYNGEE. Trimming took off 4 bases at V and 0 bases at J, with 10 bases between the two ends. Written as DNA, the CDR3 is TGTGCCAGCAGCCTAGGGACAACGAACACCGGGGAGCTGTTTTTT. This codes for CASSLGTTNTGELFF.

This chain's CDR3 is CASRKTGSGELFF. The CDR3 region has the DNA TGTGCCAGCAGAAAGACTGGGTCCGGGGAGCTGTTTTTT. The gene calls are TRBV6-5 and TRBJ2-2; D gene unclear. The CDR3 totals 13 residues. Germline CDR1 is MNHEY and CDR2 is SVGAGI. With 6 bases removed from V and 6 bases from J, the gap between germline ends came to 11 bases.

The chain employs TRBV19 and TRBJ1-6; the match to TRBD1 covers 8 bases. The ends lost 6 bases at V and 0 bases at J; junction bases unmatched: 4. This CDR3 spans 16 amino acids. Germline V CDR1 and CDR2: LNHDA, SQIVND (reference sequence). CDR3 DNA sequence: TGTGCCAGTAGAGGACAGGGAAGCTCCTATAATTCACCCCTCCACTTT. It encodes CASRGQGSSYNSPLHF.

The chain employs TRBV5-1 and TRBJ2-5, with 9 bases that match TRBD2. The CDR3 spans 17 residues. Germline loops: CDR1 SGHRS, CDR2 YFSETQ. V lost 3 bases and J lost 0; bases outside the gene matches: 9. Here the CDR3 DNA reads TGCGCCAGCAGCTCCGGCGCGGCTAGCGGGAACCAAGAGACCCAGTACTTC. Its translation is CASSSGAASGNQETQYF. Filled out from reference TRBV5-1 and TRBJ2-5, the complete variable domain reads KAGVTQTPRYLIKTRGQQVTLSCSPISGHRSVSWYQQTPGQGLQFLFEYFSETQRNKGNFPGRFSGRQFSNSRSEMNVSTLELGDSALYLCASSSGAASGNQETQYFGPGTRLLVL.

The CDR3 here is CASSPGQVTEAFF. The DNA of the CDR3 is TGTGCCAGCTCACCGGGACAGGTGACTGAAGCTTTCTTT. V usage is TRBV18 and J usage is TRBJ1-1; 8 bases map to TRBD1. Per the germline V gene, CDR1 is KGHSH and CDR2 is LQKENI. The CDR3 spans 13 residues. Trimming removed 3 bases from V and 5 bases from J; junction bases left unmatched: 2. The whole variable domain, filled in from reference TRBV18 and TRBJ1-1, reads NAGVMQNPRHLVRRRGQEARLRCSPMKGHSHVYWYRQLPEEGLKFMVYLQKENIIDESGMPKERFSAEFPKEGPSILRIQQVVRGDSAAYFCASSPGQVTEAFFGQGTRLTVV.

This chain joins TRBV7-2 and TRBJ1-5; D is undetermined. CDR3 size: 14 residues. V lost 1 base to trimming and J lost 6 bases, with 10 bases between them. Germline CDR1 and CDR2: SGHTA and FQGNSA. The CDR3 bases are TGTGCCAGCAGCTTAGGCGGACTTGGTCAGCCCCAGCATTTT. Translated, it gives CASSLGGLGQPQHF. The full variable domain, in which reference TRBV7-2 and TRBJ1-5 provide the parts outside the CDR3, is GAGVSQSPSNKVTEKGKDVELRCDPISGHTALYWYRQSLGQGLEFLIYFQGNSAPDKSGLPSDRFSAERTGGSVSTLTIQRTQQEDSAVYLCASSLGGLGQPQHFGDGTRLSIL.

The CDR3 nucleotides read TGTGCCATCAGGTCCACTCAGGCACCCCTCCACTTT. Protein sequence: CAIRSTQAPLHF. This rearrangement joins TRBV10-3 to TRBJ1-6; D gene ambiguous. CDR1 is ENHRY, CDR2 SYGVKD, per germline. CDR3 length equals 12 residues. V lost 6 bases and J lost 11, with 11 bases in between.

The gene calls are TRBV7-3 and TRBJ2-1; 7 bases match TRBD1. The CDR3 is 13 residues long. J was trimmed by 8 bases and V by 4 bases; bases with no gene match: 5. Germline V gene lookup returns CDR1 SGHTA and CDR2 FQGTGA. Here the CDR3 DNA reads TGTGCCAGCAGCTCCGGGACAGACCATGAGCAGTTCTTC. It specifies CASSSGTDHEQFF.

The rearrangement uses TRBV6-5 and TRBJ2-5; TRBD1 matches 7 bases. Germline-derived CDR1 and CDR2 are MNHEY and SVGAGI. V was pared by 5 bases and J by 5 bases, with 8 bases of the junction left unmatched. This CDR3 has 14 residues. Here the CDR3 reads CASSRAGTAETQYF. CDR3 coding DNA: TGTGCCAGCAGTCGGGCCGGGACAGCCGAGACCCAGTACTTC.